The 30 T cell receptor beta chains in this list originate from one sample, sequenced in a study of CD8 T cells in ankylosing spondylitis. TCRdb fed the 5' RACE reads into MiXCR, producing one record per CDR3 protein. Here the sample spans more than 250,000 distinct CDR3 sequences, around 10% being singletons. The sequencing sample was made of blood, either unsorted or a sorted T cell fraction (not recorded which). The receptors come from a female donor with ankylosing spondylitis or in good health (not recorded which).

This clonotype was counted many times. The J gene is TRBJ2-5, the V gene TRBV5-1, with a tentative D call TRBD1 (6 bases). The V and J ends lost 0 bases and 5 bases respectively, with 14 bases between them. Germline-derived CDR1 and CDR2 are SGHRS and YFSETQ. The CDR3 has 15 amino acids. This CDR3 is CASSLGVDTGETQYF. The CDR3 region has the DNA TGCGCCAGCAGCTTGGGGGTCGACACAGGGGAGACCCAGTACTTC.

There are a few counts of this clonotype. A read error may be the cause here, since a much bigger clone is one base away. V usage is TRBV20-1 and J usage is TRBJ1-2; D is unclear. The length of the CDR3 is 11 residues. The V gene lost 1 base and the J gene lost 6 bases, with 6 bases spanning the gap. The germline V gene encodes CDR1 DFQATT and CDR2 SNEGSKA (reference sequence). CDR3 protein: CSARGGDGYTF. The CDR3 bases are TGCAGTGCTAGAGGGGGAGATGGCTACACCTTC.

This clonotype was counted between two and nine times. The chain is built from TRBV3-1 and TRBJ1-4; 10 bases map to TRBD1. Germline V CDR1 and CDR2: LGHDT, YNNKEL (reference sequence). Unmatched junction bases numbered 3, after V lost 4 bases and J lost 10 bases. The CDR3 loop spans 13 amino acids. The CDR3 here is CASSPWTGGKLFF. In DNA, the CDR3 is TGTGCCAGCAGCCCCTGGACAGGGGGAAAACTGTTTTTT.

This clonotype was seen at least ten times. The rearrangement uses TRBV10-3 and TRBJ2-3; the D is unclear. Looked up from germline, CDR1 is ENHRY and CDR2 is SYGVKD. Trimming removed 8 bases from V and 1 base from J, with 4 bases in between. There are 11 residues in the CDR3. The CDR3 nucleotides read TGTGCCATCGGGCGCACAGATACGCAGTATTTT. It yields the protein CAIGRTDTQYF.

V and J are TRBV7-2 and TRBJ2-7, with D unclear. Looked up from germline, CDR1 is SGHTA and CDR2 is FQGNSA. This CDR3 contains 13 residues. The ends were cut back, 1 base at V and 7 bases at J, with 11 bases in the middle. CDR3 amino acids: CASSLGVREEQYF. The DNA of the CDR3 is TGTGCCAGCAGCTTAGGGGTCCGTGAGGAGCAGTACTTC.

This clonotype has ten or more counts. DNA of the CDR3: TGTGCCATCAGTGAGCGGACGGGGTCTGGTCAGACCATATATTTT. This translates into CAISERTGSGQTIYF. The chain has TRBV10-3 and TRBJ1-3; D not certain. The ends were cut back, 2 bases at V and 10 bases at J, with 18 bases in the middle. Germline V lookup: CDR1 ENHRY, CDR2 SYGVKD. The CDR3 consists of 15 residues.

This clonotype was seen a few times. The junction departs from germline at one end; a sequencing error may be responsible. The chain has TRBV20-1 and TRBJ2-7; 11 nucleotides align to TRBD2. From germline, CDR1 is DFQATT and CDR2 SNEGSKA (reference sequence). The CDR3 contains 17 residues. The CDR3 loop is CCAPSPGLAVAPYEQYF. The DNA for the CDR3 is TGCTGTGCCCCGAGCCCGGGACTAGCGGTTGCCCCCTACGAGCAGTACTTC.

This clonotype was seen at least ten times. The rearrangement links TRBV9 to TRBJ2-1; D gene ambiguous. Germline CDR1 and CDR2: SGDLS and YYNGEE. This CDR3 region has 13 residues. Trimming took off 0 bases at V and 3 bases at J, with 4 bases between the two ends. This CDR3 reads CASSVDLYNEQFF. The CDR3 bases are TGTGCCAGCAGCGTAGATCTCTACAATGAGCAGTTCTTC.

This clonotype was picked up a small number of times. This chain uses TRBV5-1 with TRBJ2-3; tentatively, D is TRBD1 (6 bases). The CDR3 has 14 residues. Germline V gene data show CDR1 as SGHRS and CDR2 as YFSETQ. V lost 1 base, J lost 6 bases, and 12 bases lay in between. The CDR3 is CASSLLTGPDTQYF. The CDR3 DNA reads TGCGCCAGCAGCTTGCTAACAGGGCCGGATACGCAGTATTTT.

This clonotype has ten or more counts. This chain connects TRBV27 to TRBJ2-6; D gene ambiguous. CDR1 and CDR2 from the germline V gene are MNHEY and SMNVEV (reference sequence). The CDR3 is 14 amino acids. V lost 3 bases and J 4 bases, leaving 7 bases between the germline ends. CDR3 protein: CASSFLSGANVLTF. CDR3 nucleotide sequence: TGTGCCAGCAGTTTTCTGTCCGGGGCCAACGTCCTGACTTTC.

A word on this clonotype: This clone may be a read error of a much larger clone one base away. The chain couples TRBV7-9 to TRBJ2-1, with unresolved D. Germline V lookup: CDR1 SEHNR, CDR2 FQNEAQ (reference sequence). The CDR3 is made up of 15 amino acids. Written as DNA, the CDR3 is TGTGCCAGCAGCTCAGGAACCTACAGAAACAATGAGCGGTTCTTC. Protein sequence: CASSSGTYRNNERFF.

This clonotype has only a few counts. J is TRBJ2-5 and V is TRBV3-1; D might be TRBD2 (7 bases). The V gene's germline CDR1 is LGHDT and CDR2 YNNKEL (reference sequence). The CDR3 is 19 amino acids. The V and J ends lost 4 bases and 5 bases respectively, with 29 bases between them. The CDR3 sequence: CASSPEVLVGGPIVETQYF. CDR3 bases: TGTGCCAGCAGCCCAGAGGTTTTGGTGGGGGGGCCGATTGTTGAGACCCAGTACTTC.

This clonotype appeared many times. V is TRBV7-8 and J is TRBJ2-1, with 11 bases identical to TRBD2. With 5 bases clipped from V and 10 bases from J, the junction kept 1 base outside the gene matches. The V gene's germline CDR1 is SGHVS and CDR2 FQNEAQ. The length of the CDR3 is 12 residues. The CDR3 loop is CASSRTSGEQFF. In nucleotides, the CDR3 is TGTGCCAGCAGCCGGACTAGCGGGGAGCAGTTCTTC.

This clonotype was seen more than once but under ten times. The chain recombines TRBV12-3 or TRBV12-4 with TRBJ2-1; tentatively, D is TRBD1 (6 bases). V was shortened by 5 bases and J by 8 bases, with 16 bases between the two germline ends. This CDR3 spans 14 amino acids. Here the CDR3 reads CASSPTDRKDEQFF. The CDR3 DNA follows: TGTGCCAGCAGTCCCACGGACAGAAAGGATGAGCAGTTCTTC.

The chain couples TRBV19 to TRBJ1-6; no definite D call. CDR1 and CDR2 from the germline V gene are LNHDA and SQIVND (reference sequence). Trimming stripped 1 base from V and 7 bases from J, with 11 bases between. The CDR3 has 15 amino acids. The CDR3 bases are TGTGCCAGTAGTATAGGAAGGGATCGGAATTCACCCCTCCACTTT. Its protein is CASSIGRDRNSPLHF.

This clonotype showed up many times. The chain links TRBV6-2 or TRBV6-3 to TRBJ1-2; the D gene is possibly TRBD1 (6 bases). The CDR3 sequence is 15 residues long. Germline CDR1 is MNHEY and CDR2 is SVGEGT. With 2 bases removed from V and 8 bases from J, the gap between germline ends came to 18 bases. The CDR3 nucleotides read TGTGCCAGCAGTTACCCCAAAGGAGGGGGTCAAGGCTACACCTTC. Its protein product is CASSYPKGGGQGYTF.

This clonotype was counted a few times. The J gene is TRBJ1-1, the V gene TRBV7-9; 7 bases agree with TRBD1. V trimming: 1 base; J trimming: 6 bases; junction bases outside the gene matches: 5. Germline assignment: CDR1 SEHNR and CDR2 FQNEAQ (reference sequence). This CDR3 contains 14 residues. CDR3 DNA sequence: TGTGCCAGCAGCTTAGTAGAGGGGGCCCCTGAAGCTTTCTTT. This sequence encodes CASSLVEGAPEAFF.

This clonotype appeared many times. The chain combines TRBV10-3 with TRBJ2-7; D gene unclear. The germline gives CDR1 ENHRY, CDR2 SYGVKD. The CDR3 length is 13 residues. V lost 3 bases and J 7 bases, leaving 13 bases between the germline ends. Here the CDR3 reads CAISDPGGGEQYF. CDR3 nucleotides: TGTGCCATCAGTGACCCCGGCGGCGGTGAGCAGTACTTC.

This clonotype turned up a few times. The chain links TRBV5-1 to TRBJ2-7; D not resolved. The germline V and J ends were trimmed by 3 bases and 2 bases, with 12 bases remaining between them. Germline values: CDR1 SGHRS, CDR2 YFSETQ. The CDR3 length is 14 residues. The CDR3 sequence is CASSSKSPAYEQYF. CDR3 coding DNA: TGCGCCAGCAGCTCAAAAAGTCCGGCCTACGAGCAGTACTTC.

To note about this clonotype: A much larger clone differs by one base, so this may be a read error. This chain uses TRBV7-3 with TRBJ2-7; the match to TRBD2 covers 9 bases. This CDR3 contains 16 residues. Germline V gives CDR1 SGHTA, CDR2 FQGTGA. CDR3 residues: CASSLTRLAGTYEQSF. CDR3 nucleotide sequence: TGTGCCAGCAGCTTAACCCGGCTAGCGGGAACCTACGAGCAGTCCTTC.

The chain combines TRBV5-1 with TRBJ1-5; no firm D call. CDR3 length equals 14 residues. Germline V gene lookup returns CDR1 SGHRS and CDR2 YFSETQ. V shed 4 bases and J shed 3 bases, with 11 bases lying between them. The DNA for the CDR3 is TGCGCCAGCAGCCCCTCCGGATTCAATCAGCCCCAGCATTTT. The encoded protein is CASSPSGFNQPQHF.

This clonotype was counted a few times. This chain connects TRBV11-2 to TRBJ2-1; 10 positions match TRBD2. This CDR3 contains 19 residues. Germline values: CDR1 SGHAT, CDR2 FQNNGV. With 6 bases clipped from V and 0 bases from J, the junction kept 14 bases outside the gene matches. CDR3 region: CASSHLAGDSGYSYNEQFF. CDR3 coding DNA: TGTGCCAGCAGTCACCTAGCGGGAGATAGCGGTTACTCCTACAATGAGCAGTTCTTC.

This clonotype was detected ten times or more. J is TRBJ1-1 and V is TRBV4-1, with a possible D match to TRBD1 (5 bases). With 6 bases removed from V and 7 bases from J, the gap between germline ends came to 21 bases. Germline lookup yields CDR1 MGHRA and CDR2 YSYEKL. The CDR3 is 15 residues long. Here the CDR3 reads CASRSLRGAQDEAFF. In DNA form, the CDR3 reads TGCGCCAGCAGGTCGTTAAGGGGCGCCCAGGATGAAGCTTTCTTT.

CDR3 nucleotides: TGTGCCATCGGCGCCGACACCGCTAACTATGGCTACACCTTC. This codes for CAIGADTANYGYTF. This chain uses TRBV10-3 with TRBJ1-2, with D uncertain. Germline V lookup: CDR1 ENHRY, CDR2 SYGVKD. Deletions cut 8 bases from V and 0 bases from J, with 13 bases between. This CDR3 is 14 amino acids long.

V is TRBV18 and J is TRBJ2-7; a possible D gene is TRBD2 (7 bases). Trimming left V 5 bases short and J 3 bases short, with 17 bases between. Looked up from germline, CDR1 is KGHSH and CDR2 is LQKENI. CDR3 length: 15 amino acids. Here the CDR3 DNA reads TGTGCCAGCTCAACCTCTCGGGGGGCGCACTACGAGCAGTACTTC. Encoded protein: CASSTSRGAHYEQYF.

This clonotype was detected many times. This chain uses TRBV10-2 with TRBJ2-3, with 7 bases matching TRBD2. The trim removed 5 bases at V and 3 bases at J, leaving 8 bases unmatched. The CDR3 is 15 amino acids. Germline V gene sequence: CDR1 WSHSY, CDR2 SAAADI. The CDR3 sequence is CASSTRLAMTDTQYF. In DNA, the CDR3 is TGCGCCAGCAGTACAAGACTAGCTATGACAGATACGCAGTATTTT.

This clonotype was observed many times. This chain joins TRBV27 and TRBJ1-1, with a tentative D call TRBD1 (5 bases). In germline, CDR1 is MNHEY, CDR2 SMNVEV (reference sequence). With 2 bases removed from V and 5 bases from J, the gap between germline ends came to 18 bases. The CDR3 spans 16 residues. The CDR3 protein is CASSLMGGFGGTEAFF. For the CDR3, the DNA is TGTGCCAGCAGTTTAATGGGCGGATTTGGGGGAACTGAAGCTTTCTTT.

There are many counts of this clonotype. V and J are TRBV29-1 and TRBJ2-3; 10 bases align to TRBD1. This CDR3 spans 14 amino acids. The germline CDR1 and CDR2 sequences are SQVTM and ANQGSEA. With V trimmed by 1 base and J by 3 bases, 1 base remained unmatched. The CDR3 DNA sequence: TGCAGCGTTGAAGGGACAGGGGGTACAGATACGCAGTATTTT. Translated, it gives CSVEGTGGTDTQYF.

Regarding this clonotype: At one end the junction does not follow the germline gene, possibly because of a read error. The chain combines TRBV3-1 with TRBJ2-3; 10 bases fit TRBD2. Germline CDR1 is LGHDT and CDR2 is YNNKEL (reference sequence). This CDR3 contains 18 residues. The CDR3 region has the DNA TGTACCAGCAGTCCCGACGGCCCTCTAGCGGGAGTGCCCGATACGCAGTATTTT. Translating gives CTSSPDGPLAGVPDTQYF.

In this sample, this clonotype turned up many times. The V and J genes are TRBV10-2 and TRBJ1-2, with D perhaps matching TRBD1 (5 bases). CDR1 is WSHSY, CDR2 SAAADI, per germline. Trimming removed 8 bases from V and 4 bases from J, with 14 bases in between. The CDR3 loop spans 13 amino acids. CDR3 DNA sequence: TGCGCCAGCTCGTCCACTGGGGGCTATGGCTACACCTTC. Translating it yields CASSSTGGYGYTF.